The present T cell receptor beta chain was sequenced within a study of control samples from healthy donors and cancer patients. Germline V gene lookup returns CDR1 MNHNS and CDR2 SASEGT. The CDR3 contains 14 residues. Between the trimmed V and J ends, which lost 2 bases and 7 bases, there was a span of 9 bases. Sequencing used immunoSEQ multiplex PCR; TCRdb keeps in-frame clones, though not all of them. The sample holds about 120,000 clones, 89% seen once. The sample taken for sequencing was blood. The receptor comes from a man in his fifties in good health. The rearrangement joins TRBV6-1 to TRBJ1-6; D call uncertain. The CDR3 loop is CASSEHIRNSPLHF. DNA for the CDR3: TGTGCCAGCAGTGAACATATACGGAATTCACCCCTCCACTTT.